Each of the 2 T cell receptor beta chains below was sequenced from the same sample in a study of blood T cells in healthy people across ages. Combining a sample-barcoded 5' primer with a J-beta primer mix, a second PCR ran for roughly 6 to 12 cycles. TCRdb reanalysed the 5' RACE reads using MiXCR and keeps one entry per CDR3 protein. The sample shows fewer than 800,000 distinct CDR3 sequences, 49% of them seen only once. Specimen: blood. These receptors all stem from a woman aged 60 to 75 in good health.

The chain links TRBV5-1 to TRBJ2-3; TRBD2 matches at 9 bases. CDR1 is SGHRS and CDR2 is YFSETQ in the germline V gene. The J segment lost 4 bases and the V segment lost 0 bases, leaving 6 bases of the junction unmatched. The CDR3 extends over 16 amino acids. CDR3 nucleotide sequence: TGCGCCAGCAGCTTGGCGGCGGGAGGGATAGCAGATACGCAGTATTTT. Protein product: CASSLAAGGIADTQYF.

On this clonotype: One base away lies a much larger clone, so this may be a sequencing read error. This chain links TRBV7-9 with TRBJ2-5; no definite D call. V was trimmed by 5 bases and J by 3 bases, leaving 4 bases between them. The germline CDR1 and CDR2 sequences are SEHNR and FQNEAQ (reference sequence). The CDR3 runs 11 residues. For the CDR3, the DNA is TGTGCCAGCAGCATGAAAGAGACCCAGTACTTC. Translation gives CASSMKETQYF.